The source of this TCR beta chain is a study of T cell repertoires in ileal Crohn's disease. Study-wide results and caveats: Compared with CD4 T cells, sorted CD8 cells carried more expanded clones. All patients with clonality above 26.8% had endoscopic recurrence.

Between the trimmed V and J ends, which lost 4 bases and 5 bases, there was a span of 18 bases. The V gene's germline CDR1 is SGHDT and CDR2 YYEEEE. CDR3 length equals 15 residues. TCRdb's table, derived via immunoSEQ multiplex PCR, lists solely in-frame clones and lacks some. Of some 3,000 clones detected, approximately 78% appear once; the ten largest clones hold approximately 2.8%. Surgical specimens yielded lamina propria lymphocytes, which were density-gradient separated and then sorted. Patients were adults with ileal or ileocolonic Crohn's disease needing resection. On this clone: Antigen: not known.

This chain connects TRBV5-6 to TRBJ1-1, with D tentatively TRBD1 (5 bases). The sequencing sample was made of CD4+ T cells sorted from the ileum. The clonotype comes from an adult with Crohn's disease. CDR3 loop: CASSTSARAWTEAFF. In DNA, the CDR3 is TGTGCCAGCAGCACCTCCGCCAGGGCGTGGACTGAAGCTTTCTTT.